This T cell receptor (beta chain) was found in a study of sequential checkpoint blockade in melanoma. Background on the study: Arm A got nivolumab then ipilimumab; arm B the reverse, 1:1. After both sequences, patients received maintenance nivolumab.

This clone was observed once. The repertoire was sequenced with immunoSEQ multiplex PCR; TCRdb's copy has only in-frame clones and lacks some. Of more than 30,000 clones detected, roughly 90% appear once; the ten largest clones hold 22%. Documented treatment: randomized to nivolumab then ipilimumab (arm A) or the reverse (arm B). Live CD3+CD8+ CD19− CD56− cells were sorted from PBMCs. This clonotype was sampled from a human donor with melanoma. The input for sequencing was CD8+ T cells sorted from blood (inferred from file names), taken from a patient given nivolumab and ipilimumab in sequence.

CDR3 region: CASSPLSYEQYF. The CDR3 DNA reads as TGTGCCAGCAGTCCCCTGTCCTACGAGCAGTACTTC. The chain employs TRBV27 and TRBJ2-7; no reliable D call. Trimming shortened V by 5 bases and J by 1 base, and 6 bases separated the two germline ends. The CDR3 has 12 amino acids. Germline V gene data show CDR1 as MNHEY and CDR2 as SMNVEV (reference sequence).